These 31 T cell receptor beta chains originate from one sample sequenced in a study of blood T cell repertoires in COVID-19. Sequencing used immunoSEQ multiplex PCR; TCRdb keeps in-frame clones, though not all of them. The sample comprises about 350,000 clones, almost 90% of which are singletons, and 0.95% to 1.1% rests with the top ten. The source material was PBMCs or T cells enriched from blood (not recorded which). The receptors here all came from a woman younger than 45 who had been exposed to COVID-19.

This clone was counted only a few times. CDR3 amino acids: CASSPREGEQYF. In nucleotides, the CDR3 is TGTGCCAGTAGTCCCAGGGAGGGCGAGCAGTACTTC. The chain employs TRBV19 and TRBJ2-7; TRBD2 agrees at 7 bases. The CDR3 runs 12 residues. Germline CDR1 and CDR2: LNHDA and SQIVND (reference sequence). V dropped 5 bases and J dropped 6; count of bases not matched to a gene: 4.

The V call is TRBV11-2, the J call TRBJ1-1; 8 bases map to TRBD1. From germline, CDR1 is SGHAT and CDR2 FQNNGV. J lost 5 bases, V lost 1 base, and 9 bases had no gene match. The CDR3 loop spans 16 amino acids. DNA for the CDR3: TGTGCCAGCAGCTTAGCAGGGGGCTATGGTGGTACTGAAGCTTTCTTT. Amino acids: CASSLAGGYGGTEAFF. Supplemented by reference TRBV11-2 and TRBJ1-1, the full variable domain reads EAGVAQSPRYKIIEKRQSVAFWCNPISGHATLYWYQQILGQGPKLLIQFQNNGVVDDSQLPKDRFSAERLKGVDSTLKIQPAKLEDSAVYLCASSLAGGYGGTEAFFGQGTRLTVV.

The rearrangement uses TRBV30 and TRBJ1-6; TRBD1 might be the D (6 bases). Germline V lookup: CDR1 GTSNPN, CDR2 SVGIG (reference sequence). Trimming removed 2 bases at V and 7 bases at J, with 9 bases between. This CDR3 has 13 residues. CDR3 coding DNA: TGTGCCTGGAGTAGTCAGGGGAATTCACCCCTCCACTTT. Amino acids: CAWSSQGNSPLHF.

J is TRBJ1-2 and V is TRBV2; D gene uncertain. The V gene lost 6 bases and the J gene lost 8 bases, with 16 bases spanning the gap. In germline, CDR1 is SNHLY, CDR2 FYNNEI. This CDR3 is built from 13 residues. The CDR3 nucleotides read TGTGCCAGCAGCGAGATCCTAACGCGGGGCTACACCTTC. Translation: CASSEILTRGYTF.

The chain carries TRBV28 and TRBJ2-7; 13 positions agree with TRBD2. The CDR3 has 14 amino acids. V shed 5 bases and J 7 bases; nucleotides not matched to a gene: 5. The germline V gene has CDR1 MDHEN and CDR2 SYDVKM. The CDR3 nucleotides are TGTGCCAGCAGTGGACTAGCGGGAGTGGGGGAGCAGTACTTC. It codes for CASSGLAGVGEQYF.

V and J are TRBV12-3 or TRBV12-4 and TRBJ2-5; TRBD1 aligns across 10 bases. This CDR3 has 13 amino acids. Trimming at V came to 4 bases and at J to 4 bases, leaving 0 bases not matched to a gene. CDR3 protein: CASSWDRGETQYF. The CDR3, as DNA: TGTGCCAGCAGTTGGGACAGGGGAGAGACCCAGTACTTC.

The chain is built from TRBV28 and TRBJ2-7; 14 positions match TRBD2. The trim removed 2 bases at V and 6 bases at J, leaving 9 bases unmatched. Germline lookup yields CDR1 MDHEN and CDR2 SYDVKM. The CDR3 is 17 residues long. The CDR3 loop is CASSLPTGTSGRSEQYF. CDR3 coding DNA: TGTGCCAGCAGTTTACCGACCGGGACTAGCGGGAGATCCGAGCAGTACTTC.

The chain joins TRBV28 to TRBJ1-4, with D unclear. V was shortened by 8 bases and J by 5 bases, with 15 bases between the two germline ends. CDR1 and CDR2 (germline): MDHEN, SYDVKM. This CDR3 comprises 14 residues. The CDR3 protein is CASSYAKANEKLFF. CDR3 sequence (DNA): TGTGCCAGCTCTTATGCCAAAGCGAATGAAAAACTGTTTTTT. Combining the CDR3 with reference TRBV28 and TRBJ1-4 gives the whole variable domain DVKVTQSSRYLVKRTGEKVFLECVQDMDHENMFWYRQDPGLGLRLIYFSYDVKMKEKGDIPEGYSVSREKKERFSLILESASTNQTSMYLCASSYAKANEKLFFGSGTQLSVL.

The chain carries TRBV25-1 and TRBJ1-1; D gene unclear. Per the germline V gene, CDR1 is MGHDK and CDR2 is SYGVNS. The CDR3 totals 11 residues. Trimming stripped 5 bases from V and 5 bases from J, with 6 bases between. CDR3 nucleotides: TGTGCCAGCAGTATACTTACTGAAGCTTTCTTT. The encoded protein is CASSILTEAFF.

J is TRBJ1-4 and V is TRBV7-9; possible D gene TRBD1, 5 bases. CDR1 SEHNR and CDR2 FQNEAQ come from the germline V gene (reference sequence). V was shortened by 5 bases and J by 5 bases, with 12 bases between the two germline ends. The CDR3 consists of 14 residues. As DNA, the CDR3 is TGTGCCAGCAGCCCACTCGACAGCAATGAAAAACTGTTTTTT. Amino acids: CASSPLDSNEKLFF.

The chain recombines TRBV24-1 with TRBJ1-2; a possible D gene is TRBD1 (5 bases). This CDR3 has 15 amino acids. Between the trimmed V and J ends, which lost 2 bases and 3 bases, there was a span of 12 bases. Germline V lookup: CDR1 KGHDR, CDR2 SFDVKD. CDR3 in amino acids: CATSDSGRKDYGYTF. The CDR3 DNA is TGTGCCACCAGTGATTCAGGGCGGAAGGACTATGGCTACACCTTC.

The chain links TRBV7-2 to TRBJ1-2, with D unclear. Germline V gene lookup returns CDR1 SGHTA and CDR2 FQGNSA. The CDR3 loop spans 18 amino acids. With 2 bases removed from V and 5 bases from J, the gap between germline ends came to 24 bases. CDR3 amino acids: CASSLSPWETDRRYGYTF. CDR3 bases: TGTGCCAGCAGCTTATCGCCGTGGGAGACGGACCGGAGGTATGGCTACACCTTC.

The chain couples TRBV28 to TRBJ1-2, with 7 bases identical to TRBD1. V shed 4 bases and J 3 bases; nucleotides not matched to a gene: 17. The CDR3 is made up of 18 amino acids. The germline V gene has CDR1 MDHEN and CDR2 SYDVKM. The CDR3 DNA follows: TGTGCCAGCAGTTCCGCTCCGGGACAGTCCTTGGGCTACTATGGCTACACCTTC. The encoded protein is CASSSAPGQSLGYYGYTF.

The genes are TRBV7-9 and TRBJ1-5; perhaps TRBD1 as D (5 bases). The CDR3 extends over 13 amino acids. Trimming took off 5 bases at V and 5 bases at J, with 10 bases between the two ends. Germline CDR1 is SEHNR and CDR2 is FQNEAQ (reference sequence). The CDR3 spells CASSTTRDQPQHF. DNA for the CDR3: TGTGCCAGCAGCACCACCAGGGATCAGCCCCAGCATTTT.

The chain employs TRBV28 and TRBJ1-4; 9 positions agree with TRBD1. The CDR3 sequence is 18 residues long. With 6 bases clipped from V and 0 bases from J, the junction kept 11 bases outside the gene matches. The germline CDR1 and CDR2 sequences are MDHEN and SYDVKM. This chain's CDR3 is CASRFAGTGRATNEKLFF. The CDR3, as DNA: TGTGCCAGCAGATTCGCCGGGACAGGGCGTGCAACTAATGAAAAACTGTTTTTT.

This chain uses TRBV28 with TRBJ2-1, with 7 bases identical to TRBD2. The V gene end was trimmed by 3 bases and the J gene end by 5 bases; junction bases not matched to a gene: 7. From germline, CDR1 is MDHEN and CDR2 SYDVKM. CDR3 length equals 15 residues. The CDR3 nucleotides are TGTGCCAGCAGTTTGAGCGGGGTGGGAGACAATGAGCAGTTCTTC. Its protein product is CASSLSGVGDNEQFF.

This chain links TRBV30 with TRBJ2-2; 15 bases are shared with TRBD2. The germline V gene has CDR1 GTSNPN and CDR2 SVGIG (reference sequence). The CDR3 covers 19 residues. After removal of 1 base from V and 3 bases from J, the junction contained 9 bases not matched to a gene. CDR3 DNA sequence: TGTGCCTGGAGTGGGATTTTGGGACTAGCGGGAGGTTACACCGGGGAGCTGTTTTTT. Translating gives CAWSGILGLAGGYTGELFF.

The chain is built from TRBV29-1 and TRBJ2-3, with 9 bases that match TRBD1. The CDR3 covers 13 residues. Germline V gene lookup returns CDR1 SQVTM and CDR2 ANQGSEA. Trimming took 8 bases from V and 1 from J; bases not matched to a gene: 4. CDR3 bases: TGCAGCCTCAGGACAGGGGGCACAGATACGCAGTATTTT. It codes for CSLRTGGTDTQYF.

The chain couples TRBV21-1 to TRBJ1-5; TRBD1 is the table's D call and was not checked against the DNA. TRBV21-1 is noted as a pseudogene. The CDR3 runs 16 residues. For the CDR3, the DNA is TGTGCCAGCAGCAAAGGCAAGGGGCATAGCAATCAGCCCCAGCATTTT. It specifies CASSKGKGHSNQPQHF.

A single count supports this clone. V usage is TRBV11-2 and J usage is TRBJ1-3, with unresolved D. V lost 5 bases, J lost 5 bases, and 13 bases lay in between. From germline, CDR1 is SGHAT and CDR2 FQNNGV. The CDR3 is 14 residues long. The CDR3 is CASSAEDGRNTIYF. In DNA form, the CDR3 reads TGTGCCAGCAGCGCGGAGGACGGAAGAAACACCATATATTTT.

The chain uses TRBV25-1 and TRBJ1-2; possibly TRBD1 for D (6 bases). The V gene lost 2 bases and the J gene lost 4 bases, with 11 bases spanning the gap. The length of the CDR3 is 14 residues. Germline CDR1 reads MGHDK; CDR2 reads SYGVNS. The CDR3 protein is CASSERDRSYGYTF. CDR3 DNA sequence: TGTGCCAGCAGTGAACGCGACAGGTCCTATGGCTACACCTTC.

The V call is TRBV19, the J call TRBJ1-1; 7 positions agree with TRBD1. The CDR3 loop spans 15 amino acids. J was trimmed by 1 base and V by 3 bases; bases with no gene match: 5. CDR1 LNHDA and CDR2 SQIVND come from the germline V gene (reference sequence). CDR3 amino acids: CASSINRGGNTEAFF. As DNA, the CDR3 is TGTGCCAGTAGTATCAACAGGGGCGGGAACACTGAAGCTTTCTTT.

The chain uses TRBV18 and TRBJ2-5; 8 bases agree with TRBD2. Germline V lookup: CDR1 KGHSH, CDR2 LQKENI. V trimming: 3 bases; J trimming: 5 bases; junction bases outside the gene matches: 8. This CDR3 has 15 amino acids. The CDR3 spells CASSPPREGRETQYF. The DNA of the CDR3 is TGTGCCAGCTCACCCCCTCGGGAGGGCCGGGAGACCCAGTACTTC.

The chain carries TRBV4-2 and TRBJ1-2; D remains ambiguous. V lost 0 bases to trimming and J lost 3 bases, with 8 bases between them. Per germline, CDR1 LGHNA and CDR2 YNFKEQ. The CDR3 consists of 14 residues. The CDR3 DNA reads TGTGCCAGCAGCCAAGATCCCCAGGACTATGGCTACACCTTC. Translation gives CASSQDPQDYGYTF.

J is TRBJ1-5 and V is TRBV27; D is undetermined. CDR3 length: 17 residues. The germline V gene encodes CDR1 MNHEY and CDR2 SMNVEV (reference sequence). V lost 4 bases and J 4 bases, leaving 20 bases between the germline ends. CDR3 sequence reads: CASSSDYWRAQNQPQHF. The DNA of the CDR3 is TGTGCCAGCAGTTCCGACTACTGGAGGGCTCAAAATCAGCCCCAGCATTTT.

This chain connects TRBV19 to TRBJ1-5; D possibly corresponds to TRBD1 (6 bases). Per germline, CDR1 LNHDA and CDR2 SQIVND (reference sequence). Deletions cut 6 bases from V and 5 bases from J, with 11 bases between. The CDR3 runs to 13 residues. This CDR3 reads CASSRTVDQPQHF. CDR3 DNA: TGTGCCAGTAGCCGGACAGTTGATCAGCCCCAGCATTTT.

The rearrangement uses TRBV10-3 and TRBJ2-3; TRBD2 matches at 9 bases. The CDR3 is 16 amino acids. The trim removed 4 bases at V and 2 bases at J, leaving 7 bases unmatched. Germline CDR1 is ENHRY and CDR2 is SYGVKD. CDR3: CAISGGSSGTTDTQYF. In DNA, the CDR3 is TGTGCCATCAGTGGGGGGTCTAGCGGGACCACAGATACGCAGTATTTT.

V is TRBV28 and J is TRBJ2-5, with 9 bases matching TRBD2. CDR1 is MDHEN, CDR2 SYDVKM, per germline. This CDR3 region has 15 residues. V was pared by 7 bases and J by 1 base, with 7 bases of the junction left unmatched. DNA of the CDR3: TGTGCCAGCACTGAGGCGACTAGCGGCCAAGAGACCCAGTACTTC. This gives the protein CASTEATSGQETQYF.

The chain has TRBV3-1 (or the pseudogene TRBV3-2) and TRBJ2-4; D remains ambiguous. This CDR3 has 14 residues. V was trimmed by 1 base and J by 1 base, leaving 5 bases between them. Germline lookup yields CDR1 LGHDT and CDR2 YNNKEL (reference sequence). As DNA, the CDR3 is TGTGCCAGCAGCCAAGGTCTCGCCAAAAACATTCAGTACTTC. Its protein product is CASSQGLAKNIQYF.

The rearrangement joins TRBV30 to TRBJ2-6; perhaps TRBD2 as D (6 bases). Germline assignment: CDR1 GTSNPN and CDR2 SVGIG (reference sequence). The ends were cut back, 7 bases at V and 0 bases at J, with 16 bases in the middle. There are 16 residues in the CDR3. The CDR3, as DNA: TGTGCCTCCTATCCACTCGGGAGCTCTGGGGCCAACGTCCTGACTTTC. Translating it yields CASYPLGSSGANVLTF. The full variable domain, in which reference TRBV30 and TRBJ2-6 provide the parts outside the CDR3, is SQTIHQWPATLVQPVGSPLSLECTVEGTSNPNLYWYRQAAGRGLQLLFYSVGIGQISSEVPQNLSASRPQDRQFILSSKKLLLSDSGFYLCASYPLGSSGANVLTFGAGSRLTVL.

The chain joins TRBV10-3 to TRBJ2-1; 10 nucleotides match TRBD1. After removal of 3 bases from V and 8 bases from J, the junction contained 13 bases not matched to a gene. CDR1 is ENHRY and CDR2 is SYGVKD in the germline V gene. CDR3 length: 17 amino acids. The CDR3 loop reads CAISDGGTGVSVDEQFF. In DNA form, the CDR3 reads TGTGCCATCAGTGATGGCGGGACAGGGGTCTCTGTGGATGAGCAGTTCTTC.